The clone carrying this TCR beta chain showed up just a few times. The data stem from a study of naive and memory T cell subsets. V lost 1 base and J 2 bases, leaving 10 bases between the germline ends. CDR3 size: 15 residues. The germline gives CDR1 SGHDT, CDR2 YYEEEE. The beta constant-region primer was an equimolar mix of two oligonucleotides covering TRBC1 and TRBC2. Ligated cDNA was amplified by four rounds of PCR with nested alpha and beta constant-region primers and SP2. Via MiXCR, TCRdb re-called the UMI-ligation and nested PCR reads, giving one row per CDR3 protein. The sample consists of just over 80,000 distinct CDR3 sequences, about 10% of them appearing once.

This sequence was found in a human donor in good health. The source material was naive CD8+ T cells from blood. The V and J genes are TRBV5-6 and TRBJ1-5, with a weak D call TRBD1 (5 bases). The CDR3, as DNA: TGTGCCAGCAGCTTGCTAGGGGTGGGCAATCAGCCCCAGCATTTT. This translates into CASSLLGVGNQPQHF.